This T cell receptor (beta chain) emerged from a study of T cell responses to AZD1222 COVID-19 vaccine. In germline, CDR1 is GTSNPN, CDR2 SVGIG (reference sequence). Germline trimming cut 3 bases from V and 5 bases from J; bases unmatched to any gene: 15. CDR3 length: 17 amino acids. Measured with immunoSEQ multiplex PCR; TCRdb has only the in-frame clones, and not every one. This sample has around 130,000 clones; roughly 88% occur once, and the top ten carry about 8.3%. The sequence was obtained from an adult in good health. The chain recombines TRBV30 with TRBJ2-2, with 7 bases that match TRBD2. Sequenced here: peripheral blood, sampled on day 0 of AZD1222 vaccination. This chain's CDR3 is CAWRPPPGGGKTGELFF. The DNA for the CDR3 is TGTGCCTGGAGGCCCCCCCCGGGCGGGGGAAAAACCGGGGAGCTGTTTTTT.